The 29 T cell receptor beta chains in this list originate from one sample, sequenced in a study of T cell responses to AZD1222 COVID-19 vaccine. Some clones are missing from TCRdb's copy, which holds only in-frame ones; the method was immunoSEQ multiplex PCR. The table lists 130,000 to 150,000 clones, about 92% of them singletons. Specimen: peripheral blood, collected after recovery from COVID-19. The receptors were sampled from an adult who had recovered from COVID-19.

The chain uses TRBV23-1 and TRBJ2-7; D is possibly TRBD1 or TRBD2 (5 bases each). TRBV23-1 is noted as an ORF with a role that remains uncertain. Trimming shortened V by 3 bases and J by 4 bases, and 19 bases separated the two germline ends. This CDR3 is built from 16 residues. The CDR3 reads CASSHSPGTVAYEQYF. CDR3 DNA: TGCGCCAGCAGTCATTCTCCCGGGACCGTTGCTTACGAGCAGTACTTC.

The gene calls are TRBV5-1 and TRBJ1-2; TRBD1 matches 12 bases. Trimming took 4 bases from V and 6 from J; bases not matched to a gene: 10. This CDR3 contains 16 residues. Germline CDR1 and CDR2: SGHRS and YFSETQ. DNA for the CDR3: TGCGCCAGCAGCCTGGGGTCGGGGACAGGGGGCAATGGCTACACCTTC. Amino acids: CASSLGSGTGGNGYTF.

The gene calls are TRBV18 and TRBJ2-1, with a weak D call TRBD1 (6 bases). CDR3 size: 16 residues. V lost 5 bases to trimming and J lost 4 bases, with 18 bases between them. Germline V lookup: CDR1 KGHSH, CDR2 LQKENI. CDR3 in DNA: TGTGCCAGCTCAGCCATTGGGGGCTTCGCGTACAATGAGCAGTTCTTC. Protein sequence: CASSAIGGFAYNEQFF.

This clone was counted a single time. V is TRBV5-1 and J is TRBJ2-1; TRBD2 is a possible D gene (5 bases). The V gene's germline CDR1 is SGHRS and CDR2 YFSETQ. Trimming removed 4 bases at V and 10 bases at J, with 27 bases between. This CDR3 is 17 amino acids long. As DNA, the CDR3 is TGCGCCAGCAGCCCCCTGGCGCGGGCCCAGGCCCCCGGAGAGCAGTTCTTC. Protein product: CASSPLARAQAPGEQFF.

The chain couples TRBV2 to TRBJ2-7, with TRBD2 matching 7 bases. The germline V gene has CDR1 SNHLY and CDR2 FYNNEI. The V segment lost 6 bases and the J segment 1 base; nucleotides outside the gene matches: 6. The CDR3 is 14 residues long. The CDR3 DNA reads as TGTGCCAGCAGCACTGACGGGGGGTCCTACGAGCAGTACTTC. This sequence encodes CASSTDGGSYEQYF.

The chain employs TRBV6-4 and TRBJ2-1; D is possibly TRBD1 or TRBD2 (5 bases each). The CDR3 has 16 amino acids. V was pared by 4 bases and J by 10 bases, with 23 bases between. CDR1 and CDR2 (germline): MRHNA, SNTAGT. The CDR3 DNA is TGTGCCAGCAGTGTCGGCAAGGGGCGGGTTTTGGAGGAGCAGTTCTTC. Translated: CASSVGKGRVLEEQFF.

The rearrangement links TRBV12-3 or TRBV12-4 to TRBJ1-1; D not resolved. Between the trimmed V and J ends, which lost 3 bases and 1 base, there was a span of 6 bases. CDR3 length equals 13 residues. The CDR3 is CASSLRTNTEAFF. CDR3 DNA sequence: TGTGCCAGCAGTTTGCGCACGAACACTGAAGCTTTCTTT.

The V call is TRBV5-1, the J call TRBJ2-2, with 8 bases identical to TRBD1. V gave up 5 bases and J gave up 5 bases; unmatched junction bases: 8. Germline V CDR1 and CDR2: SGHRS, YFSETQ. The CDR3 has 15 residues. This CDR3 is CASRFRTGQTGELFF. The DNA of the CDR3 is TGCGCCAGCAGGTTCAGGACAGGGCAAACCGGGGAGCTGTTTTTT.

CDR3 sequence: CASSLTESMNTEAFF. The DNA of the CDR3 is TGTGCCAGCAGTTTGACAGAGAGCATGAACACTGAAGCTTTCTTT. The rearrangement links TRBV6-6 to TRBJ1-1, with a possible D match to TRBD1 (5 bases). Germline CDR1 MNHNY, CDR2 SVGAGI (reference sequence). V was shortened by 4 bases and J by 0 bases, with 12 bases between the two germline ends. This CDR3 comprises 15 residues.

The CDR3 loop reads CASSTSAGGEAFF. DNA of the CDR3: TGTGCCAGCAGTACCTCGGCAGGGGGGGAAGCTTTCTTT. The chain couples TRBV27 to TRBJ1-1; 7 positions agree with TRBD1. V dropped 5 bases and J dropped 8; count of bases not matched to a gene: 8. The CDR3 is 13 residues long. Germline-derived CDR1 and CDR2 are MNHEY and SMNVEV (reference sequence).

The gene calls are TRBV2 and TRBJ2-7; TRBD1 matches 9 bases. The CDR3 contains 14 residues. CDR1 SNHLY and CDR2 FYNNEI come from the germline V gene. Unmatched junction bases numbered 7, after V lost 7 bases and J lost 3 bases. The CDR3 loop is CASIRDRVVYEQYF. The CDR3 bases are TGTGCCAGCATTAGGGACAGGGTGGTCTACGAGCAGTACTTC.

The CDR3 sequence is CASSIAGAFEQFF. DNA of the CDR3: TGTGCCAGTAGTATAGCAGGAGCGTTTGAGCAGTTCTTC. The chain is built from TRBV19 and TRBJ2-1; D is uncertain. V lost 1 base, J lost 9 bases, and 10 bases lay in between. CDR1 and CDR2 (germline): LNHDA, SQIVND (reference sequence). This CDR3 has 13 residues.

The gene calls are TRBV28 and TRBJ1-2; D might be TRBD1 (6 bases). Germline-derived CDR1 and CDR2 are MDHEN and SYDVKM. The CDR3 is 15 amino acids. V was trimmed by 6 bases and J by 2 bases, leaving 16 bases between them. As DNA, the CDR3 is TGTGCCAGCAGCTCCGGGGGGGGCGGAAACTATGGCTACACCTTC. Amino acids: CASSSGGGGNYGYTF.

This chain uses TRBV2 with TRBJ2-1, with TRBD2 matching 9 bases. Germline CDR1 and CDR2: SNHLY and FYNNEI. This CDR3 has 14 residues. With V trimmed by 6 bases and J by 7 bases, 7 bases remained unmatched. DNA of the CDR3: TGTGCCAGCAGGGCTAGCGGGAATAGAAATGAGCAGTTCTTC. Translated: CASRASGNRNEQFF. Full variable domain (remainder filled in from reference TRBV2 and TRBJ2-1): EPEVTQTPSHQVTQMGQEVILRCVPISNHLYFYWYRQILGQKVEFLVSFYNNEISEKSEIFDDQFSVERPDGSNFTLKIRSTKLEDSAMYFCASRASGNRNEQFFGPGTRLTVL.

The chain is built from TRBV5-4 and TRBJ1-5; possible D gene TRBD1, 6 bases. Germline CDR1 reads SGHNT; CDR2 reads YYREEE (reference sequence). The CDR3 is 13 amino acids. The ends were cut back, 2 bases at V and 5 bases at J, with 8 bases in the middle. The CDR3 protein is CASSFRGHQPQHF. In DNA, the CDR3 is TGTGCCAGCAGCTTTCGGGGGCATCAGCCCCAGCATTTT.

J is TRBJ1-2 and V is TRBV29-1, with 7 bases identical to TRBD1. The CDR3 sequence is 13 residues long. In germline, CDR1 is SQVTM, CDR2 ANQGSEA. V shed 2 bases, J shed 6 bases, and the junction held 6 bases outside the gene matches. Here the CDR3 reads CSVENNRGHGYTF. CDR3 nucleotide sequence: TGCAGCGTTGAAAATAACAGGGGCCATGGCTACACCTTC.

This chain uses TRBV5-6 with TRBJ1-3; 7 bases fit TRBD1. The J segment lost 3 bases and the V segment lost 2 bases, leaving 5 bases of the junction unmatched. This CDR3 is 15 amino acids long. CDR1 is SGHDT, CDR2 YYEEEE, per germline. The CDR3: CASSLEGASGNTIYF. DNA of the CDR3: TGTGCCAGCAGCTTAGAGGGGGCGAGTGGAAACACCATATATTTT.

The V gene is TRBV5-6, the J gene TRBJ1-1, with 8 bases matching TRBD1. CDR1 and CDR2 from the germline V gene are SGHDT and YYEEEE. The CDR3 runs 16 residues. V was clipped by 1 base and J by 3 bases; unmatched bases: 8. CDR3 protein: CASSLSTGDGDTEAFF. The CDR3 region has the DNA TGTGCCAGCAGCTTGTCGACAGGGGATGGGGACACTGAAGCTTTCTTT.

The chain links TRBV5-1 to TRBJ1-1; D ambiguous. There are 14 residues in the CDR3. The germline CDR1 and CDR2 sequences are SGHRS and YFSETQ. Trimming took 7 bases from V and 4 from J, leaving 17 bases between them. The CDR3 DNA reads as TGCGCCAGCGCTATGCAGCCGGAGAGCACTGAAGCTTTCTTT. This sequence encodes CASAMQPESTEAFF.

V is TRBV2 and J is TRBJ1-6, with 7 bases identical to TRBD1. Germline V CDR1 and CDR2: SNHLY, FYNNEI. CDR3 length equals 14 residues. V lost 8 bases and J lost 10; bases outside the gene matches: 11. The CDR3 DNA sequence: TGTGCCAGCCAGGGGGGGGACAGAGGCTCACCCCTCCACTTT. It is translated as CASQGGDRGSPLHF.

The chain links TRBV15 to TRBJ2-7; D may be TRBD2 (6 bases). Germline CDR1 and CDR2: LNHNV and YYDKDF (reference sequence). With 0 bases removed from V and 3 bases from J, the gap between germline ends came to 12 bases. The CDR3 is made up of 15 amino acids. The CDR3 nucleotides read TGTGCCACCAGCAGAGACTTAGCGGAAATCTACGAGCAGTACTTC. It translates to CATSRDLAEIYEQYF.

The chain recombines TRBV7-3 with TRBJ2-6; D unclear. Per germline, CDR1 SGHTA and CDR2 FQGTGA. This CDR3 has 16 amino acids. Trimming took 5 bases from V and 0 from J, leaving 11 bases between them. CDR3 in DNA: TGTGCCAGCAGCCAAGGCCCAAACTCTGGGGCCAACGTCCTGACTTTC. This encodes CASSQGPNSGANVLTF.

The rearrangement uses TRBV10-2 and TRBJ2-3; D not certain. The CDR3 is 13 residues long. The V and J ends lost 8 bases and 0 bases respectively, with 9 bases between them. Per the germline V gene, CDR1 is WSHSY and CDR2 is SAAADI. Written as DNA, the CDR3 is TGCGCCAGCCGTCAGGCTAGCACAGATACGCAGTATTTT. It yields the protein CASRQASTDTQYF.

The CDR3 bases are TGCGCCAGCAGCTTATTAGCGGGAGCCAACTCTGGGGCCAACGTCCTGACTTTC. Its translation is CASSLLAGANSGANVLTF. J is TRBJ2-6 and V is TRBV5-1; TRBD2 matches at 9 bases. The CDR3 has 18 residues. Germline assignment: CDR1 SGHRS and CDR2 YFSETQ. V was clipped by 2 bases and J by 0 bases; unmatched bases: 6.

The chain couples TRBV28 to TRBJ2-7, with 12 bases fitting TRBD1. In germline, CDR1 is MDHEN, CDR2 SYDVKM. The CDR3 is 14 residues long. V was pared by 6 bases and J by 2 bases, with 2 bases of the junction left unmatched. The CDR3 reads CASSGTGGTYEQYF. DNA of the CDR3: TGTGCCAGCAGCGGGACAGGGGGCACCTACGAGCAGTACTTC.

V gene TRBV20-1 combines with J gene TRBJ1-2; D is ambiguous. The V end lost 3 bases, the J end lost 0 bases, and 11 bases lay between the germline ends. This CDR3 spans 14 amino acids. Germline CDR1 reads DFQATT; CDR2 reads SNEGSKA (reference sequence). CDR3 residues: CSASYRAANYGYTF. As DNA, the CDR3 is TGCAGTGCTAGTTACCGGGCAGCTAACTATGGCTACACCTTC.

The gene calls are TRBV16 and TRBJ1-1, with 8 bases aligning to TRBD1. Trimming cost V 4 bases and J 3 bases; bases outside gene matches: 13. Germline lookup yields CDR1 KGHSY and CDR2 FQNENV. CDR3 length: 17 residues. The CDR3 DNA reads as TGTGCCAGCAGCCGGTATACTTCTTCAGGGGGCGACACTGAAGCTTTCTTT. Protein sequence: CASSRYTSSGGDTEAFF.

The J gene is TRBJ1-2, the V gene TRBV25-1; 7 bases are a match to TRBD1. The trim removed 1 base at V and 4 bases at J, leaving 6 bases unmatched. This CDR3 spans 15 amino acids. From germline, CDR1 is MGHDK and CDR2 SYGVNS. The CDR3 DNA sequence: TGTGCCAGCAGTGAATGGCAGGGGGTGGCCTATGGCTACACCTTC. Its protein product is CASSEWQGVAYGYTF.

The rearrangement links TRBV6-5 to TRBJ2-5; D is possibly TRBD2 (5 bases). V was cut by 7 bases and J by 8 bases, with 11 bases left in between. Germline V gene lookup returns CDR1 MNHEY and CDR2 SVGAGI. This CDR3 comprises 11 residues. CDR3 DNA sequence: TGTGCCAGCACCACCGGGGTAACCCAGTACTTC. Its translation is CASTTGVTQYF.